One and the same sample provided the 10 T cell receptor beta chains below, sequenced in a study of CD8 T cells in ankylosing spondylitis. Each CDR3 protein gets one entry after TCRdb re-called the 5' RACE reads with MiXCR. The sample carries under 950,000 distinct CDR3 sequences, roughly 19% recorded once. No antigens are known for them. Points from the study as a whole: About 8 highly homologous variants made up a TCR beta motif that seemed to typify ankylosing spondylitis blood.

Sequencing used blood, either unsorted or a sorted T cell fraction (not recorded which). The receptors here all came from a male donor with ankylosing spondylitis.

The chain uses TRBV28 and TRBJ2-1; tentatively, D is TRBD1 (6 bases). The CDR3 totals 15 residues. Looked up from germline, CDR1 is MDHEN and CDR2 is SYDVKM. Trimming took 5 bases from V and 4 from J, leaving 15 bases between them. The DNA for the CDR3 is TGTGCCAGCAGTGAACCCGGGACAAAATACAATGAGCAGTTCTTC. It yields the protein CASSEPGTKYNEQFF.

This chain joins TRBV6-1 and TRBJ1-2; D might be TRBD1 (6 bases). The CDR3 covers 16 residues. From germline, CDR1 is MNHNS and CDR2 SASEGT. Trimming stripped 5 bases from V and 0 bases from J, with 16 bases between. CDR3 in DNA: TGTGCCAGCAGTCCGGGACATTGGGGGGCTAACTATGGCTACACCTTC. Translated: CASSPGHWGANYGYTF.

J is TRBJ2-3 and V is TRBV6-1; 7 bases line up with TRBD1. J gave up 3 bases and V 1 base, and 4 bases lay outside the gene matches. Germline CDR1 is MNHNS and CDR2 is SASEGT. The CDR3 totals 15 residues. CDR3 amino acids: CASSEGQGVTDTQYF. CDR3 nucleotides: TGTGCCAGCAGTGAAGGGCAGGGGGTGACAGATACGCAGTATTTT.

The chain joins TRBV2 to TRBJ2-4; perhaps D is TRBD1 or TRBD2 (5 bases each). The germline V and J ends were trimmed by 11 bases and 3 bases, with 11 bases remaining between them. Germline V gives CDR1 SNHLY, CDR2 FYNNEI. The length of the CDR3 is 12 residues. The CDR3, as DNA: TGTGCCGGCCGGGACGGCAAAAACATTCAGTACTTC. It translates to CAGRDGKNIQYF.

The table lists this clonotype with a few counts. The CDR3 sequence is CASSQDNWGNQPQHF. The CDR3 DNA reads as TGCGCCAGCAGCCAAGACAATTGGGGGAATCAGCCCCAGCATTTT. The gene calls are TRBV4-3 and TRBJ1-5, with D possibly being TRBD1 (5 bases). V lost 0 bases and J lost 4, with 10 bases in between. The CDR3 sequence is 15 residues long. Germline values: CDR1 LGHNA, CDR2 YSLEER.

This clonotype has a handful of counts. The chain recombines TRBV20-1 with TRBJ2-7, with 9 nucleotides matching TRBD2. CDR3 length equals 12 residues. Trimming cost V 6 bases and J 6 bases; bases outside gene matches: 6. Per the germline V gene, CDR1 is DFQATT and CDR2 is SNEGSKA (reference sequence). This chain's CDR3 is CSARREGPEQYF. The CDR3 DNA sequence: TGCAGTGCGAGGCGGGAGGGCCCCGAGCAGTACTTC.

The CDR3 nucleotides read TGTGCCAGCAGCTTAGGGGCAAGAGGGGTCGACACTGAAGCTTTCTTT. Encoded protein: CASSLGARGVDTEAFF. The V call is TRBV7-2, the J call TRBJ1-1; D may be TRBD1 (5 bases). In germline, CDR1 is SGHTA, CDR2 FQGNSA. CDR3 length: 16 residues. Trimming shortened V by 1 base and J by 3 bases, and 15 bases separated the two germline ends.

The rearrangement joins TRBV27 to TRBJ2-7, with D possibly matching TRBD1 (5 bases). Trimming took 2 bases from V and 2 from J, leaving 16 bases between them. The CDR3 runs 16 residues. Germline CDR1 reads MNHEY; CDR2 reads SMNVEV (reference sequence). The CDR3 bases are TGTGCCAGCAGTTTAGAGTACGGCAGGGCGACCTACGAGCAGTACTTC. This codes for CASSLEYGRATYEQYF.

The chain couples TRBV2 to TRBJ2-5, with D possibly TRBD1 on 7 matching bases. Germline-derived CDR1 and CDR2 are SNHLY and FYNNEI. The germline V and J ends were trimmed by 2 bases and 4 bases, with 14 bases remaining between them. The CDR3 has 15 residues. CDR3 in amino acids: CASSERGTAGETQYF. CDR3 nucleotide sequence: TGTGCCAGCAGTGAACGGGGGACAGCGGGAGAGACCCAGTACTTC.

This clonotype was detected only a few times. This chain uses TRBV18 with TRBJ1-5; no firm D call. This CDR3 has 16 amino acids. Deletions cut 0 bases from V and 2 bases from J, with 11 bases between. The germline CDR1 and CDR2 sequences are KGHSH and LQKENI. DNA of the CDR3: TGTGCCAGCTCACCACCGGGTCGGCAGGGCAATCAGCCCCAGCATTTT. Residues: CASSPPGRQGNQPQHF. Filled out from reference TRBV18 and TRBJ1-5, the complete variable domain reads NAGVMQNPRHLVRRRGQEARLRCSPMKGHSHVYWYRQLPEEGLKFMVYLQKENIIDESGMPKERFSAEFPKEGPSILRIQQVVRGDSAAYFCASSPPGRQGNQPQHFGDGTRLSIL.